This TCR beta chain originates from a study of glioma-infiltrating T cells after dendritic cell vaccination. Method: immunoSEQ multiplex PCR; TCRdb's copy keeps in-frame clones and lacks some. This table holds 93,000 or so clones, roughly 76% found once. This CDR3 spans 18 amino acids. The V and J ends lost 3 bases and 4 bases respectively, with 21 bases between them. CDR1 is MNHNS, CDR2 SASEGT, per germline. This specimen was blood, taken before dendritic cell vaccination. The rearrangement joins TRBV6-1 to TRBJ1-4; no firm D call. This TCR was recovered from a human donor with glioblastoma. CDR3 sequence: CASSDYLGSGGLNEKLFF. The CDR3 region has the DNA TGTGCCAGCAGTGACTATTTGGGGTCGGGCGGACTTAATGAAAAACTGTTTTTT.